The 16 T cell receptor beta chains given below trace back to one sample, sequenced in a study of CD8+ T cells in alopecia areata. The sequencing template was cDNA reverse transcribed from extracted RNA. Profiled with immunoSEQ multiplex PCR; TCRdb holds only in-frame clones, not every one. The top ten hold roughly a sixth of the sample, which has 70,000 or so clones, approximately 60% seen once. The material was CD8+ T cells sorted from blood, obtained at week 0. These receptors all stem from a human donor with alopecia areata.

This clone was counted between two and nine times. This rearrangement joins TRBV4-1 to TRBJ2-5, with no clear D. V was cut by 3 bases and J by 1 base, with 6 bases left in between. CDR1 and CDR2 (germline): MGHRA, YSYEKL. This CDR3 spans 13 amino acids. CDR3 sequence: CASSHPSQETQYF. DNA for the CDR3: TGCGCCAGCAGCCACCCTAGCCAAGAGACCCAGTACTTC.

The chain is built from TRBV9 and TRBJ1-2; D uncertain. V was shortened by 4 bases and J by 12 bases, with 22 bases between the two germline ends. The CDR3 contains 14 residues. Germline V gene sequence: CDR1 SGDLS, CDR2 YYNGEE. The CDR3 sequence is CASSLRDVSGYDTF. The CDR3 nucleotides read TGTGCCAGCAGCCTCCGCGATGTATCAGGTTATGACACCTTC.

J is TRBJ1-1 and V is TRBV27; D is unresolved. Trimming shortened V by 1 base and J by 4 bases, and 10 bases separated the two germline ends. Germline loops: CDR1 MNHEY, CDR2 SMNVEV (reference sequence). CDR3 size: 14 residues. This chain's CDR3 is CASSLLGRATEAFF. Written as DNA, the CDR3 is TGTGCCAGCAGTTTATTGGGAAGGGCCACTGAAGCTTTCTTT.

The CDR3 bases are TGTGCCTGGAGTAAGGGCCCACGGCAGGCCCAGCATTTT. Its translation is CAWSKGPRQAQHF. V gene TRBV30 combines with J gene TRBJ1-5; D uncertain. V shed 2 bases and J shed 11 bases, with 16 bases lying between them. CDR1 and CDR2 from the germline V gene are GTSNPN and SVGIG (reference sequence). The CDR3 runs to 13 residues. Full variable domain (missing parts from reference TRBV30 and TRBJ1-5): SQTIHQWPATLVQPVGSPLSLECTVEGTSNPNLYWYRQAAGRGLQLLFYSVGIGQISSEVPQNLSASRPQDRQFILSSKKLLLSDSGFYLCAWSKGPRQAQHFGDGTRLSIL.

J is TRBJ2-2 and V is TRBV23-1, with D uncertain. TRBV23-1 is labeled an ORF, and its function is uncertain. The CDR3 is 12 amino acids. V lost 4 bases and J lost 5, with 5 bases in between. The CDR3 is CASSPMTGELFF. The CDR3, as DNA: TGCGCCAGCAGTCCAATGACCGGGGAGCTGTTTTTT.

The gene calls are TRBV29-1 and TRBJ1-2; TRBD1 is a possible D gene (6 bases). From germline, CDR1 is SQVTM and CDR2 ANQGSEA. Trimming took 7 bases from V and 4 from J, leaving 13 bases between them. The CDR3 is 12 amino acids. The CDR3 nucleotides are TGCAGCGCCAAGGACAGTAGCTATGGCTACACCTTC. Amino acids: CSAKDSSYGYTF. The full variable domain, its missing parts supplied by reference TRBV29-1 and TRBJ1-2, is SAVISQKPSRDICQRGTSLTIQCQVDSQVTMMFWYRQQPGQSLTLIATANQGSEATYESGFVIDKFPISRPNLTFSTLTVSNMSPEDSSIYLCSAKDSSYGYTFGSGTRLTVV.

This clone was counted a single time. V is TRBV5-1 and J is TRBJ2-1; D uncertain. V gave up 0 bases and J gave up 4 bases, with 14 bases separating them. This CDR3 spans 16 amino acids. Germline lookup yields CDR1 SGHRS and CDR2 YFSETQ. Here the CDR3 reads CASSLELSQTYNEQFF. The CDR3 nucleotides read TGCGCCAGCAGCTTGGAATTATCCCAAACTTACAATGAGCAGTTCTTC. The full variable domain, with the rest looked up from reference TRBV5-1 and TRBJ2-1, is KAGVTQTPRYLIKTRGQQVTLSCSPISGHRSVSWYQQTPGQGLQFLFEYFSETQRNKGNFPGRFSGRQFSNSRSEMNVSTLELGDSALYLCASSLELSQTYNEQFFGPGTRLTVL.

About this clone itself: This specimen includes other DNA sequences encoding the same CDR3. The J gene is TRBJ1-2, the V gene TRBV27, with no clear D. The V gene's germline CDR1 is MNHEY and CDR2 SMNVEV (reference sequence). The V end was cut by 0 bases, the J end by 3 bases, with 8 bases between. The CDR3 sequence is 14 residues long. As DNA, the CDR3 is TGTGCCAGCAGTTTATCGGCAGGTTACTATGGCTACACCTTC. It translates to CASSLSAGYYGYTF.

This clone came up a few times. The chain couples TRBV30 to TRBJ2-1; 11 bases map to TRBD2. Germline values: CDR1 GTSNPN, CDR2 SVGIG (reference sequence). V was pared by 2 bases and J by 8 bases, with 5 bases of the junction left unmatched. CDR3 length: 14 amino acids. This chain's CDR3 is CAWSPSTSGDEQFF. The CDR3 DNA sequence: TGTGCCTGGAGTCCCTCGACTAGCGGGGATGAGCAGTTCTTC. The whole variable domain, filled in from reference TRBV30 and TRBJ2-1, reads SQTIHQWPATLVQPVGSPLSLECTVEGTSNPNLYWYRQAAGRGLQLLFYSVGIGQISSEVPQNLSASRPQDRQFILSSKKLLLSDSGFYLCAWSPSTSGDEQFFGPGTRLTVL.

The CDR3 region is CSVTGTPLNYGYTF. As DNA, the CDR3 is TGCAGCGTGACCGGGACACCCCTTAACTATGGCTACACCTTC. This chain uses TRBV29-1 with TRBJ1-2, with D perhaps TRBD1 (6 bases). This CDR3 contains 14 residues. V gave up 6 bases and J gave up 1 base, with 15 bases separating them. Germline-derived CDR1 and CDR2 are SQVTM and ANQGSEA.

The chain couples TRBV7-6 to TRBJ1-4, with 10 nucleotides matching TRBD1. Trimming removed 4 bases from V and 6 bases from J; junction bases left unmatched: 2. This CDR3 is built from 14 residues. CDR1 is SGHVS and CDR2 is FNYEAQ in the germline V gene. In DNA form, the CDR3 reads TGTGCCAGCAGCTCGGGACAGGGGTATGAAAAACTGTTTTTT. This encodes CASSSGQGYEKLFF. Supplemented by reference TRBV7-6 and TRBJ1-4, the full variable domain reads GAGVSQSPRYKVTKRGQDVALRCDPISGHVSLYWYRQALGQGPEFLTYFNYEAQQDKSGLPNDRFSAERPEGSISTLTIQRTEQRDSAMYRCASSSGQGYEKLFFGSGTQLSVL.

The rearrangement joins TRBV25-1 to TRBJ2-1; 9 nucleotides match TRBD1. There are 15 residues in the CDR3. Germline V CDR1 and CDR2: MGHDK, SYGVNS. V was clipped by 2 bases and J by 5 bases; unmatched bases: 4. Written as DNA, the CDR3 is TGTGCCAGCAGTGAACCGGGACAGGGTAACAATGAGCAGTTCTTC. Translation: CASSEPGQGNNEQFF.

The rearrangement joins TRBV29-1 to TRBJ2-1, with TRBD1 identical over 7 bases. CDR3 length equals 15 residues. V lost 4 bases, J lost 2 bases, and 8 bases stayed unmatched. From germline, CDR1 is SQVTM and CDR2 ANQGSEA. In DNA form, the CDR3 reads TGCAGCGTTGTTAGCGACAGGGACACCTACAATGAGCAGTTCTTC. This sequence encodes CSVVSDRDTYNEQFF.

This clone turned up a few times. The chain joins TRBV4-2 to TRBJ1-5, with D unclear. V lost 4 bases and J lost 3, with 4 bases in between. The length of the CDR3 is 12 residues. Germline V gene sequence: CDR1 LGHNA, CDR2 YNFKEQ. The CDR3 DNA sequence: TGTGCCAGCAGCCGGAACAATCAGCCCCAGCATTTT. It specifies CASSRNNQPQHF.

This clone was seen more than once but under ten times. DNA for the CDR3: TGTGCCAGCAGCTTCTACAGCACAGATACGCAGTATTTT. Amino acid sequence: CASSFYSTDTQYF. This chain links TRBV2 with TRBJ2-3; D call uncertain. Germline V gene lookup returns CDR1 SNHLY and CDR2 FYNNEI. This CDR3 is 13 amino acids long. Trimming removed 6 bases from V and 0 bases from J, with 7 bases in between.

The J gene is TRBJ2-5, the V gene TRBV5-6, with 8 bases that match TRBD2. V lost 0 bases to trimming and J lost 6 bases; unmatched junction nucleotides: 7. Germline V gene sequence: CDR1 SGHDT, CDR2 YYEEEE. This CDR3 has 15 amino acids. CDR3 residues: CASSLDGTRRQTQYF. The CDR3 coding sequence is TGTGCCAGCAGCTTGGACGGGACTAGGAGACAGACCCAGTACTTC.